This T cell receptor beta chain was documented in a study of neurological immune-mediated disorders. The cDNA came from 5'RACE, which used 10-nucleotide random UMIs. MiXCR, run by TCRdb on the 5' RACE reads, gives a single entry per CDR3 protein. The sample shows around 47,000 distinct CDR3 sequences, roughly an eighth of them seen only once. Maryland, USA blood bank volunteers served as healthy controls. Source material was 2 million unsorted PBMCs, stored at -80 °C in RNAlater. General study results and limits: HTLV-1-associated myelopathy had the most TCR clonal expansion, and multiple sclerosis had the least, less than healthy controls.

There are many counts of this clonotype. Antigen unknown. Sequencing was performed on PBMCs. The TCR comes from a female donor in good health.

CDR3: CSVEDRGNTEAFF. DNA for the CDR3: TGCAGCGTTGAAGATCGAGGGAACACTGAAGCTTTCTTT. V is TRBV29-1 and J is TRBJ1-1; unclear D gene. The CDR3 totals 13 residues. Germline V CDR1 and CDR2: SQVTM, ANQGSEA. V lost 0 bases, J lost 1 base, and 6 bases lay in between.